This TCR beta chain was sequenced during a study of CXCR3-negative and CXCR3-positive naive CD8 T cells. The study's findings and limits: For CXCR3-positive naive cells, TRB CDR3s were more hydrophobic than those of CXCR3-negative naive cells.

CDR3 length: 20 amino acids. Worth noting for this clonotype: Its matching antigen is unknown.

UMI-labeled 5' RACE TRB cDNA libraries were prepared from the cells. TCRdb reanalyzed the 5' RACE reads, giving one entry per CDR3 protein sequence and no DNA. The sample data list 150,000 or so distinct CDR3 sequences. The receptor was isolated from a human donor in good health. Some clones in this sample may be carry-over from other donors' samples. The sequenced material came from naive CXCR3+ CD8+ T cells from blood. Subset: CD45RO-CCR7+CD27+CD95- naive CD8+ T cells expressing CXCR3 (TNR3+). The rearrangement uses TRBV12-3 or TRBV12-4 and TRBJ2-1; no DNA is available, so the TRBD1 call from TCRdb remains unchecked. CDR3 protein: CASSLSGTGGAFWSYNEQFF.